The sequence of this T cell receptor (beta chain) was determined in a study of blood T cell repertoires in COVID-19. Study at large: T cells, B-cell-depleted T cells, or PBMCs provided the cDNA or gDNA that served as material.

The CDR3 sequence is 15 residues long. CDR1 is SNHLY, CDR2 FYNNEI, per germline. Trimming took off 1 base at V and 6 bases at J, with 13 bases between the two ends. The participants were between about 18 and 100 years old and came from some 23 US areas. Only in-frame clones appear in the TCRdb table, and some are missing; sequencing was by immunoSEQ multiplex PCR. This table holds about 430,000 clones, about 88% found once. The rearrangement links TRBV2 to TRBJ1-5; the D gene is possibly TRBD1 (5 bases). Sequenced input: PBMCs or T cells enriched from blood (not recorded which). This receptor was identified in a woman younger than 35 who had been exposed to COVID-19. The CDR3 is CASSEEGITGQPQHF. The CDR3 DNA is TGTGCCAGCAGTGAAGAGGGGATCACGGGTCAGCCCCAGCATTTT.